These 21 T cell receptor beta chains originate from one sample sequenced in a study of identical twins. TCRdb recomputed calls from the 5' RACE reads with MiXCR, one row per CDR3 protein. Of fewer than 550,000 distinct CDR3 sequences in the sample, around 15% were seen once. These data were likewise used in another study, on yellow fever vaccine responses in identical twins.

Sequencing was done on a sample of CD4+ T cells sorted from blood. These receptors came from a woman aged 18-29 years in good health.

This clonotype was observed a few times. The chain couples TRBV11-2 to TRBJ2-1; D tentatively fits TRBD1 or TRBD2 (5 bases each). Per the germline V gene, CDR1 is SGHAT and CDR2 is FQNNGV. Trimming removed 3 bases at V and 1 base at J, with 13 bases between. CDR3 size: 16 residues. The CDR3 DNA sequence: TGTGCCAGCAGCTTCCCCTTTGGGGGATCCTACAATGAGCAGTTCTTC. Its translation: CASSFPFGGSYNEQFF.

The V call is TRBV6-1, the J call TRBJ2-5; D is perhaps TRBD2 (6 bases). The CDR3 extends over 15 amino acids. The V end lost 7 bases, the J end lost 0 bases, and 15 bases lay between the germline ends. The germline CDR1 and CDR2 sequences are MNHNS and SASEGT. The CDR3 nucleotides are TGTGCCAGCACCCCCGGGCGGGGAAACCAAGAGACCCAGTACTTC. Protein sequence: CASTPGRGNQETQYF.

The gene calls are TRBV3-1 and TRBJ2-1, with D possibly TRBD2 on 7 matching bases. The CDR3 covers 16 residues. The V and J ends lost 1 base and 5 bases respectively, with 15 bases between them. Germline assignment: CDR1 LGHDT and CDR2 YNNKEL (reference sequence). The CDR3 nucleotides are TGTGCCAGCAGCCAAGGACGGGGGGCGGGGCACAATGAGCAGTTCTTC. It specifies CASSQGRGAGHNEQFF.

This CDR3 reads CASSPLGLAGFQETQYF. The DNA for the CDR3 is TGTGCCAGCAGCCCCCTCGGACTAGCGGGGTTCCAAGAGACCCAGTACTTC. This sequence joins TRBV3-1 and TRBJ2-5; 12 bases match TRBD2. The germline V gene has CDR1 LGHDT and CDR2 YNNKEL (reference sequence). The CDR3 is made up of 17 amino acids. J gave up 1 base and V 4 bases, and 7 bases lay outside the gene matches.

Of note for this clonotype: The germline gene is not matched at one end of the junction; a read error may be the cause. This chain links TRBV24-1 with TRBJ2-5, with D hard to call. The CDR3 runs to 13 residues. In germline, CDR1 is KGHDR, CDR2 SFDVKD. The CDR3 protein is CATSGYRGESQYF. In nucleotides, the CDR3 is TGTGCCACCAGTGGTTACAGAGGAGAGAGCCAGTACTTC.

The chain carries TRBV5-1 and TRBJ2-1; 7 bases line up with TRBD1. V dropped 5 bases and J dropped 5; count of bases not matched to a gene: 10. Germline lookup yields CDR1 SGHRS and CDR2 YFSETQ. The CDR3 runs 15 residues. The CDR3 region has the DNA TGCGCCAGCAGTCGTGAGCAACAGGGGCACAATGAGCAGTTCTTC. Its translation is CASSREQQGHNEQFF.

This clonotype was counted a few times. This chain connects TRBV11-2 to TRBJ1-6; 7 bases are shared with TRBD1. Germline trimming cut 1 base from V and 7 bases from J; bases unmatched to any gene: 4. Germline CDR1 reads SGHAT; CDR2 reads FQNNGV. This CDR3 spans 15 amino acids. The DNA for the CDR3 is TGTGCCAGCAGCTTAGTCGACAGGGACAATTCACCCCTCCACTTT. Residues: CASSLVDRDNSPLHF.

This clonotype was picked up a small number of times. The chain is built from TRBV7-9 and TRBJ2-5; D gene ambiguous. The V gene's germline CDR1 is SEHNR and CDR2 FQNEAQ (reference sequence). This CDR3 region has 15 residues. Trimming removed 5 bases from V and 5 bases from J, with 18 bases in between. The CDR3 sequence: CASSPLVVIRETQYF. The CDR3 bases are TGTGCCAGCAGCCCGCTGGTAGTCATTCGGGAGACCCAGTACTTC.

The rearrangement links TRBV6-5 to TRBJ2-1; D may be TRBD2 (6 bases). Germline V lookup: CDR1 MNHEY, CDR2 SVGAGI. With 4 bases removed from V and 5 bases from J, the gap between germline ends came to 15 bases. CDR3 size: 15 residues. DNA for the CDR3: TGTGCCAGCAGTTCCGCAACGGACTACCACAATGAGCAGTTCTTC. Translating gives CASSSATDYHNEQFF.

This clonotype was seen a few times. The gene calls are TRBV12-3 or TRBV12-4 and TRBJ1-1, with D hard to call. Trimming left V 7 bases short and J 1 base short, with 13 bases between. The CDR3 covers 14 residues. The DNA for the CDR3 is TGTGCCAGCATTCCGGACCGAAGGAACACTGAAGCTTTCTTT. Its protein product is CASIPDRRNTEAFF.

This clonotype has just a few counts. The chain carries TRBV20-1 and TRBJ1-1; D is undetermined. The CDR3 runs to 12 residues. Per germline, CDR1 DFQATT and CDR2 SNEGSKA (reference sequence). The V and J ends lost 5 bases and 1 base respectively, with 8 bases between them. Written as DNA, the CDR3 is TGCAGTGCTCAACATCCGAACACTGAAGCTTTCTTT. Its protein is CSAQHPNTEAFF.

The chain joins TRBV6-2 or TRBV6-3 to TRBJ1-2; weak D call: TRBD1 (6 bases). CDR3 length: 14 amino acids. Germline V gives CDR1 MNHEY, CDR2 SVGEGT. With 2 bases removed from V and 2 bases from J, the gap between germline ends came to 9 bases. The CDR3, as DNA: TGTGCCAGCAGTTACCGACAGGAAAACTATGGCTACACCTTC. Translating it yields CASSYRQENYGYTF.

This clonotype was observed a handful of times. The genes are TRBV20-1 and TRBJ2-5; TRBD2 matches at 9 bases. Germline V gene sequence: CDR1 DFQATT, CDR2 SNEGSKA (reference sequence). The V segment lost 1 base and the J segment 5 bases; nucleotides outside the gene matches: 5. The CDR3 spans 14 residues. Written as DNA, the CDR3 is TGCAGTGCTAGAGGGGCTAGCGGGATGGAGACCCAGTACTTC. Encoded protein: CSARGASGMETQYF.

This clonotype occurred a few times. The rearrangement uses TRBV9 and TRBJ1-2; tentatively, D is TRBD1 (5 bases). CDR1 is SGDLS and CDR2 is YYNGEE in the germline V gene. The V and J ends lost 0 bases and 6 bases respectively, with 15 bases between them. This CDR3 region has 15 residues. The CDR3 is CASSVAKGSTHGYTF. The DNA of the CDR3 is TGTGCCAGCAGCGTAGCGAAGGGGAGTACGCATGGCTACACCTTC.

Only a few counts were recorded for this clonotype. The chain has TRBV6-1 and TRBJ2-1; 9 bases are a match to TRBD1. The CDR3 runs to 17 residues. CDR1 and CDR2 (germline): MNHNS, SASEGT. J gave up 4 bases and V 7 bases, and 14 bases lay outside the gene matches. The CDR3 coding sequence is TGTGCCAGCACAGGCGCCCTGGGACAGGGATTTTACAATGAGCAGTTCTTC. Its protein is CASTGALGQGFYNEQFF.

V is TRBV6-1 and J is TRBJ1-5; TRBD1 is a possible D gene (5 bases). V lost 6 bases, J lost 4 bases, and 10 bases lay in between. The germline V gene has CDR1 MNHNS and CDR2 SASEGT. This CDR3 contains 13 residues. This CDR3 reads CASSMDINQPQHF. CDR3 nucleotide sequence: TGTGCCAGCAGCATGGACATAAATCAGCCCCAGCATTTT.

The V and J genes are TRBV9 and TRBJ2-3, with D possibly being TRBD1 (5 bases). The germline gives CDR1 SGDLS, CDR2 YYNGEE. The CDR3 contains 14 residues. V was trimmed by 4 bases and J by 0 bases, leaving 9 bases between them. The CDR3 DNA is TGTGCCAGCAGCACGCGACAGAGCACAGATACGCAGTATTTT. Protein sequence: CASSTRQSTDTQYF.

This clonotype was observed at least ten times. The chain carries TRBV5-1 and TRBJ2-3; TRBD1 matches 9 bases. With V trimmed by 6 bases and J by 0 bases, 8 bases remained unmatched. Germline V CDR1 and CDR2: SGHRS, YFSETQ. The CDR3 consists of 16 residues. The CDR3 DNA reads TGCGCCAGCACCCGGGACAGGGTGTCTAGCACAGATACGCAGTATTTT. As protein: CASTRDRVSSTDTQYF. Full variable domain (remainder filled in from reference TRBV5-1 and TRBJ2-3): KAGVTQTPRYLIKTRGQQVTLSCSPISGHRSVSWYQQTPGQGLQFLFEYFSETQRNKGNFPGRFSGRQFSNSRSEMNVSTLELGDSALYLCASTRDRVSSTDTQYFGPGTRLTVL.

The chain joins TRBV12-3 or TRBV12-4 to TRBJ2-1; 8 nucleotides agree with TRBD1. This CDR3 region has 14 residues. V shed 2 bases, J shed 6 bases, and the junction held 3 bases outside the gene matches. CDR3 amino acids: CASSLRQGANEQFF. CDR3 in DNA: TGTGCCAGCAGTTTACGGCAGGGGGCCAATGAGCAGTTCTTC.

The V gene is TRBV6-1, the J gene TRBJ1-2; D remains ambiguous. Per the germline V gene, CDR1 is MNHNS and CDR2 is SASEGT. The CDR3 runs 16 residues. The V end lost 2 bases, the J end lost 0 bases, and 13 bases lay between the germline ends. This CDR3 is CASSESGLLSNYGYTF. Written as DNA, the CDR3 is TGTGCCAGCAGTGAAAGCGGACTGTTGTCTAACTATGGCTACACCTTC.

Many counts were recorded for this clonotype. This chain joins TRBV5-6 and TRBJ2-1; possibly TRBD1 or TRBD2 for D (5 bases each). This CDR3 contains 16 residues. The V gene lost 0 bases and the J gene lost 0 bases, with 10 bases spanning the gap. CDR1 SGHDT and CDR2 YYEEEE come from the germline V gene. CDR3 sequence (DNA): TGTGCCAGCAGCTTGGCCCGGGACCTCTCCTACAATGAGCAGTTCTTC. As protein: CASSLARDLSYNEQFF.